This T cell receptor (beta chain) was identified during a study of T cell repertoires in cytomegalovirus infection. Study context: HLA-B-restricted CMV epitopes that are well studied were used alongside recently identified HLA-C-restricted ones. Both a matching HLA type and CMV infection were indicated by public TCR beta signatures. Study observations and caveats: The study found HLA-C-restricted CMV-specific TCR beta clonotypes dominating the ex vivo response.

TCRdb redid the calling of the reads with MiXCR, one entry per CDR3 protein. The table lists 650,000 to 900,000 distinct CDR3 sequences, 32% of them singletons. This clonotype was recorded a few times. Antigen: not known. Sequencing was performed on cultured CD8+ T cells from PBMCs, taken from culture after CMV antigen stimulation. The receptor's source is a human donor in good health (CMV status not recorded). Some clones in this sample may be carry-over from other donors' samples.

The CDR3 region is CASRPRQWGGSNYGYTF. The CDR3 bases are TGTGCCAGCAGACCACGACAATGGGGCGGAAGTAACTATGGCTACACCTTC. The chain employs TRBV6-5 and TRBJ1-2; perhaps TRBD1 as D (5 bases). The CDR3 is 17 residues long. The germline V gene encodes CDR1 MNHEY and CDR2 SVGAGI. Trimming left V 6 bases short and J 1 base short, with 21 bases between.